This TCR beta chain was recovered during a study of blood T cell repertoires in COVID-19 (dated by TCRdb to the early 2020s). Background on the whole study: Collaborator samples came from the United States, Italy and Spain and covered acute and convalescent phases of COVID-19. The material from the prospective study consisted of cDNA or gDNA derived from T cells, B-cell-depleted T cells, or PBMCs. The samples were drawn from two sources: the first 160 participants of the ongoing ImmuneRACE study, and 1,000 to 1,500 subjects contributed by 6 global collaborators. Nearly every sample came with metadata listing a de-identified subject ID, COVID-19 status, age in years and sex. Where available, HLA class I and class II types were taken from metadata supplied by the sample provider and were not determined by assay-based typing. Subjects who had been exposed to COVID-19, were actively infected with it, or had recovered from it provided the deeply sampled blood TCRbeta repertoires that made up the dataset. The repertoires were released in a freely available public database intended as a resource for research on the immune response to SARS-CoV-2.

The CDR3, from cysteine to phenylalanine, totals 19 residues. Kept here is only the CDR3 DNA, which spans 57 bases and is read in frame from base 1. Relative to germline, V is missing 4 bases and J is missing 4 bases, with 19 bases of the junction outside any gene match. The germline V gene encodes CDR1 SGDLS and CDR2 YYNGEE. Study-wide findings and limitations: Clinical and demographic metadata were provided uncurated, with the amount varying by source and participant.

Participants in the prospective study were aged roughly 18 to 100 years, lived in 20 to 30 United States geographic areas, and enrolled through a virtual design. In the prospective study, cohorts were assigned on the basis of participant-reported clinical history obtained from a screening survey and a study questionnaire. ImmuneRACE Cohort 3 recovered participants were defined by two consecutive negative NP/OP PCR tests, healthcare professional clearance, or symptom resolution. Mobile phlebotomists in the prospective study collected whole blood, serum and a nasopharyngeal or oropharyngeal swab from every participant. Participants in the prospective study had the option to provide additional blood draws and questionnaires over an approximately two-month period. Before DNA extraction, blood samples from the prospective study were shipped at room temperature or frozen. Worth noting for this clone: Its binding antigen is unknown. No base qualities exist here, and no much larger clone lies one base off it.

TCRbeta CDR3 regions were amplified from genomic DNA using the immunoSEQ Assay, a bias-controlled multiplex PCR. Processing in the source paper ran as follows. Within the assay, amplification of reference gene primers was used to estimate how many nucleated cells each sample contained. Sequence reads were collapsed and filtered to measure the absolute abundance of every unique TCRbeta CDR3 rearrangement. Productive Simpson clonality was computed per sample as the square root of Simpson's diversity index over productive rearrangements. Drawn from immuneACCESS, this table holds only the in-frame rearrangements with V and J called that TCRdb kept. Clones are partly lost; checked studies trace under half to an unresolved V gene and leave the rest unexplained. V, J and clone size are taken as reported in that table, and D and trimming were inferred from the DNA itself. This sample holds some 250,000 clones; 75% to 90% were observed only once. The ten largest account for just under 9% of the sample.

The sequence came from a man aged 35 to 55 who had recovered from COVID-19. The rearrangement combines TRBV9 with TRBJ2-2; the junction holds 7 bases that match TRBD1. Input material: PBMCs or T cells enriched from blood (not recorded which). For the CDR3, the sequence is CASSRERRDRVRVTGELFF. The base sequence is TGTGCCAGCAGCCGGGAACGACGGGACAGAGTCCGTGTCACCGGGGAGCTGTTTTTT.